The 21 T cell receptor beta chains below come from one sample, sequenced in a study of blood T cell repertoires in COVID-19. Clones were read by immunoSEQ multiplex PCR, and TCRdb kept only the in-frame ones, dropping some. The profile shows 110,000 or so clones, roughly 90% of them singletons. The sequenced material came from peripheral blood. These receptors all stem from a man aged 70 or older who had recovered from COVID-19.

The chain uses TRBV11-3 and TRBJ2-2; D not resolved. The CDR3 is 14 residues long. V was clipped by 1 base and J by 6 bases, with 9 bases between them. The V gene's germline CDR1 is SGHNT and CDR2 YENEEA. Here the CDR3 reads CASSLGYRSGELFF. DNA for the CDR3: TGTGCCAGCAGCTTAGGTTATCGGTCCGGGGAGCTGTTTTTT.

The chain is built from TRBV19 and TRBJ1-1; TRBD1 aligns across 9 bases. With V trimmed by 5 bases and J by 4 bases, 14 bases remained unmatched. Germline V lookup: CDR1 LNHDA, CDR2 SQIVND (reference sequence). The CDR3 is made up of 17 amino acids. The CDR3 reads CASSLTGTGRESTEAFF. The CDR3 DNA is TGTGCCAGTAGTCTTACCGGGACAGGGAGGGAATCCACTGAAGCTTTCTTT.

This clone was seen only a few times. The V call is TRBV18, the J call TRBJ2-2; 8 nucleotides match TRBD1. CDR1 KGHSH and CDR2 LQKENI come from the germline V gene. The CDR3 consists of 16 residues. V trimming: 3 bases; J trimming: 0 bases; junction bases outside the gene matches: 3. The CDR3 bases are TGTGCCAGCTCACCGAGGACAGGGCCGAACACCGGGGAGCTGTTTTTT. This gives the protein CASSPRTGPNTGELFF. The entire variable domain, with the rest obtained from reference TRBV18 and TRBJ2-2, is as follows: NAGVMQNPRHLVRRRGQEARLRCSPMKGHSHVYWYRQLPEEGLKFMVYLQKENIIDESGMPKERFSAEFPKEGPSILRIQQVVRGDSAAYFCASSPRTGPNTGELFFGEGSRLTVL.

This sequence joins TRBV11-3 and TRBJ2-3; 8 bases line up with TRBD2. V lost 1 base, J lost 6 bases, and 9 bases stayed unmatched. CDR3 length: 16 amino acids. CDR1 SGHNT and CDR2 YENEEA come from the germline V gene. CDR3: CASSLVREGPRDTQYF. The CDR3 nucleotides read TGTGCCAGCAGCTTAGTCCGGGAGGGTCCCAGGGATACGCAGTATTTT.

The J gene is TRBJ1-1, the V gene TRBV30, with 7 bases that match TRBD1. After removal of 0 bases from V and 6 bases from J, the junction contained 10 bases not matched to a gene. The CDR3 sequence is 15 residues long. Germline V CDR1 and CDR2: GTSNPN, SVGIG (reference sequence). This CDR3 reads CAWSVRGTVTPEAFF. CDR3 bases: TGTGCCTGGAGTGTACGAGGGACAGTGACTCCTGAAGCTTTCTTT.

This clone was recorded only once. The CDR3 coding sequence is TGTGCCAGCAGCTTACAGGGGGCCATGAACACTGAAGCTTTCTTT. Protein: CASSLQGAMNTEAFF. The chain combines TRBV11-2 with TRBJ1-1; TRBD1 aligns across 8 bases. V lost 2 bases, J lost 0 bases, and 2 bases stayed unmatched. The CDR3 length is 15 residues. The germline V gene encodes CDR1 SGHAT and CDR2 FQNNGV.

This rearrangement joins TRBV28 to TRBJ2-7, with D possibly being TRBD1 (6 bases). The CDR3 spans 13 residues. CDR1 and CDR2 from the germline V gene are MDHEN and SYDVKM. Trimming shortened V by 5 bases and J by 0 bases, and 8 bases separated the two germline ends. CDR3 in DNA: TGTGCCAGCAGTACGACAGGCTCCTACGAGCAGTACTTC. Translating gives CASSTTGSYEQYF.

The CDR3 loop reads CASSGGQVYGYTF. CDR3 coding DNA: TGTGCCAGCAGCGGGGGACAGGTCTATGGCTACACCTTC. The V and J genes are TRBV6-5 and TRBJ1-2, with 8 bases aligning to TRBD1. This CDR3 spans 13 amino acids. V trimming: 6 bases; J trimming: 4 bases; junction bases outside the gene matches: 4. Per the germline V gene, CDR1 is MNHEY and CDR2 is SVGAGI.

V usage is TRBV2 and J usage is TRBJ2-3; TRBD2 matches at 8 bases. Germline CDR1 SNHLY, CDR2 FYNNEI. CDR3 length: 15 residues. V was clipped by 7 bases and J by 3 bases; unmatched bases: 9. The CDR3 reads CASMARGGGTDTQYF. The CDR3 coding sequence is TGTGCCAGCATGGCCCGGGGGGGTGGGACAGATACGCAGTATTTT.

The chain links TRBV18 to TRBJ1-1; D may be TRBD1 (5 bases). V lost 4 bases to trimming and J lost 1 base, with 10 bases between them. The CDR3 consists of 14 residues. CDR1 KGHSH and CDR2 LQKENI come from the germline V gene. CDR3 protein: CASSRPTENTEAFF. In DNA form, the CDR3 reads TGTGCCAGCTCACGCCCGACAGAGAACACTGAAGCTTTCTTT.

V usage is TRBV5-4 and J usage is TRBJ2-3; 11 nucleotides line up with TRBD2. V lost 1 base to trimming and J lost 8 bases; unmatched junction nucleotides: 6. The CDR3 has 15 residues. Per the germline V gene, CDR1 is SGHNT and CDR2 is YYREEE (reference sequence). The CDR3 loop reads CASSLSSGGGSTQYF. In DNA, the CDR3 is TGTGCCAGCAGCTTGAGTAGCGGGGGGGGGTCTACGCAGTATTTT.

This sequence joins TRBV18 and TRBJ2-3; tentative D call: TRBD2 (7 bases). CDR1 and CDR2 (germline): KGHSH, LQKENI. The CDR3 totals 14 residues. V was pared by 2 bases and J by 4 bases, with 10 bases between. The CDR3 DNA follows: TGTGCCAGCTCACCAACAGGGAGGGCAGATACGCAGTATTTT. It specifies CASSPTGRADTQYF.

The CDR3 nucleotides are TGCGCCAGCAGCGCGAGTATGGCCGGGGAGCTGTTTTTT. Encoded protein: CASSASMAGELFF. V usage is TRBV5-1 and J usage is TRBJ2-2; the D is unclear. Germline CDR1 SGHRS, CDR2 YFSETQ. The V and J ends lost 4 bases and 6 bases respectively, with 10 bases between them. This CDR3 contains 13 residues.

The V call is TRBV5-1, the J call TRBJ2-2; 11 bases fit TRBD2. The V gene end was trimmed by 0 bases and the J gene end by 7 bases; junction bases not matched to a gene: 8. The germline V gene has CDR1 SGHRS and CDR2 YFSETQ. The CDR3 loop spans 17 amino acids. This chain's CDR3 is CASSLGALAGGLGELFF. In nucleotides, the CDR3 is TGCGCCAGCAGCTTGGGGGCCCTAGCGGGAGGTCTCGGGGAGCTGTTTTTT.

The chain uses TRBV19 and TRBJ1-3; 7 bases are a match to TRBD1. The CDR3 contains 17 residues. Germline CDR1 LNHDA, CDR2 SQIVND (reference sequence). J lost 3 bases, V lost 7 bases, and 15 bases had no gene match. CDR3 DNA: TGTGCCAGTAAACCTGGAACAGGGGTAGCTGATGGAAACACCATATATTTT. Translating gives CASKPGTGVADGNTIYF.

This chain joins TRBV5-1 and TRBJ1-2; 7 bases are a match to TRBD1. Germline V gene lookup returns CDR1 SGHRS and CDR2 YFSETQ. The CDR3 runs 14 residues. Trimming took 5 bases from V and 0 from J; bases not matched to a gene: 4. DNA of the CDR3: TGCGCCAGCAGTGGGGACAGTCCTAACTATGGCTACACCTTC. It is translated as CASSGDSPNYGYTF.

The gene calls are TRBV5-4 and TRBJ1-2; D is ambiguous. CDR3 length: 14 residues. V was shortened by 4 bases and J by 2 bases, with 12 bases between the two germline ends. Germline CDR1 reads SGHNT; CDR2 reads YYREEE (reference sequence). CDR3 amino acids: CASSPSFRNYGYTF. The CDR3, as DNA: TGTGCCAGCAGCCCTTCTTTCCGGAACTATGGCTACACCTTC.

In this sample, this clone turned up many times. V gene TRBV5-1 combines with J gene TRBJ1-1, with D hard to call. CDR1 is SGHRS, CDR2 YFSETQ, per germline. The V end was cut by 2 bases, the J end by 7 bases, with 9 bases between. The CDR3 length is 12 residues. CDR3 bases: TGCGCCAGCAGCTTAACACAATTTGAAGCTTTCTTT. As protein: CASSLTQFEAFF.

This clone appeared once. The V call is TRBV28, the J call TRBJ1-2, with 11 bases fitting TRBD1. CDR3 size: 15 residues. The junction had 5 bases not matched to a gene; V was cut back by 5 bases and J by 3 bases. Looked up from germline, CDR1 is MDHEN and CDR2 is SYDVKM. CDR3 sequence (DNA): TGTGCCAGCAGTCGGACAGGGGGCAGTCACTATGGCTACACCTTC. This codes for CASSRTGGSHYGYTF.

The gene calls are TRBV5-5 and TRBJ2-4, with TRBD2 identical over 15 bases. This CDR3 contains 16 residues. V shed 4 bases and J 5 bases; nucleotides not matched to a gene: 4. Germline V gene sequence: CDR1 SGHKS, CDR2 YYEKEE (reference sequence). The CDR3 sequence: CASSLRTSGRENIQYF. CDR3 DNA: TGTGCCAGCAGCCTTAGGACTAGCGGGAGGGAAAACATTCAGTACTTC.

The chain uses TRBV6-1 and TRBJ2-3; 8 bases match TRBD2. V lost 4 bases and J lost 0; bases outside the gene matches: 9. The CDR3 has 17 amino acids. Germline-derived CDR1 and CDR2 are MNHNS and SASEGT. The CDR3 DNA reads TGTGCCAGCAGTGGTGGGTTGACTAGCGCTAGCACAGATACGCAGTATTTT. This codes for CASSGGLTSASTDTQYF.